This TCR beta chain was sequenced during a study of cytomegalovirus exposure and HLA in healthy donors. A multiplex PCR was run with 60 Vbeta primers and 13 Jbeta primers. Sequencing used immunoSEQ multiplex PCR; TCRdb keeps in-frame clones, though not all of them. The sample lists more than 80,000 clones, approximately 76% occurring once. V was trimmed by 5 bases and J by 4 bases, leaving 14 bases between them. Germline CDR1 is SNHLY and CDR2 is FYNNEI. The CDR3 sequence is 14 residues long. The genes are TRBV2 and TRBJ1-1, with D possibly matching TRBD1 (6 bases). The sequencing input was PBMCs. The TCR sequence derives from a woman aged 60-70 years in good health and CMV-seropositive. CDR3: CASSYTGWSTEAFF. The DNA for the CDR3 is TGTGCCAGCAGTTATACAGGGTGGAGCACTGAAGCTTTCTTT.